The 8 T cell receptor beta chains below were found in one sample sequenced in a study of blood T cell repertoires in COVID-19. Sequenced by immunoSEQ multiplex PCR; TCRdb stores in-frame clones only, minus some. The repertoire holds 95,000 to 100,000 clones, with about 92% as singletons. The sample taken for sequencing was peripheral blood. All receptors come from a man aged 50 to 60 with active COVID-19.

This clone has a single count. V usage is TRBV5-1 and J usage is TRBJ2-2; D is unclear. The ends were cut back, 0 bases at V and 1 base at J, with 10 bases in the middle. Germline CDR1 SGHRS, CDR2 YFSETQ. The CDR3 runs to 16 residues. The CDR3 loop reads CASSLVGIMNTGELFF. The CDR3 nucleotides read TGCGCCAGCAGCTTGGTTGGCATAATGAACACCGGGGAGCTGTTTTTT.

The chain combines TRBV23-1 with TRBJ2-5; TRBD2 aligns across 7 bases. Being an ORF, TRBV23-1 has a function that is uncertain. V trimming: 0 bases; J trimming: 2 bases; junction bases outside the gene matches: 9. The CDR3 covers 17 residues. The CDR3 protein is CASSQSNPSGGQETQYF. The CDR3 DNA reads TGCGCCAGCAGTCAATCGAATCCGTCGGGAGGTCAAGAGACCCAGTACTTC.

The chain carries TRBV7-9 and TRBJ1-6; D perhaps matches TRBD1 (6 bases). V dropped 2 bases and J dropped 8 bases, with 10 bases sitting between them. The germline CDR1 and CDR2 sequences are SEHNR and FQNEAQ (reference sequence). The CDR3 has 14 amino acids. In DNA, the CDR3 is TGTGCCAGCAGCTTACGGGGGGCCTATTCACCCCTCCACTTT. It codes for CASSLRGAYSPLHF.

This chain connects TRBV19 to TRBJ1-4; 7 nucleotides align to TRBD1. V lost 10 bases to trimming and J lost 8 bases; unmatched junction nucleotides: 13. The germline gives CDR1 LNHDA, CDR2 SQIVND (reference sequence). The CDR3 is made up of 14 amino acids. CDR3 bases: TGTGCCACTCCCCAGGGGGTGGGTGACGAAAAACTGTTTTTT. This gives the protein CATPQGVGDEKLFF.

The chain uses TRBV27 and TRBJ1-3, with TRBD1 as a possible D gene (6 bases). The CDR3 is 13 amino acids. Looked up from germline, CDR1 is MNHEY and CDR2 is SMNVEV (reference sequence). Trimming pared 6 bases from V and 4 bases from J, leaving 10 bases between. CDR3 sequence: CASRRGSGNTIYF. CDR3 coding DNA: TGTGCCAGCAGAAGGGGGTCCGGAAACACCATATATTTT.

The chain is built from TRBV10-1 and TRBJ1-5; 7 bases agree with TRBD1. This CDR3 spans 17 amino acids. Germline V gives CDR1 WNHNN, CDR2 SYGVQD (reference sequence). J was trimmed by 2 bases and V by 8 bases; bases with no gene match: 15. The CDR3 loop reads CASSPDRAIARNQPQHF. Written as DNA, the CDR3 is TGCGCCAGCTCTCCCGACAGGGCAATTGCGCGCAATCAGCCCCAGCATTTT.

This chain links TRBV30 with TRBJ1-6; a weak D match, TRBD1 (5 bases). Deletions cut 2 bases from V and 11 bases from J, with 10 bases between. The germline CDR1 and CDR2 sequences are GTSNPN and SVGIG (reference sequence). CDR3 length: 12 amino acids. The CDR3 DNA reads as TGTGCCTGGAGTCAGGGAAGTCCACCCCTCCACTTT. Translating it yields CAWSQGSPPLHF.

The chain joins TRBV27 to TRBJ2-6, with D possibly matching TRBD1 (6 bases). The germline gives CDR1 MNHEY, CDR2 SMNVEV (reference sequence). This CDR3 has 16 amino acids. Between the trimmed V and J ends, which lost 4 bases and 2 bases, there was a span of 12 bases. CDR3 nucleotides: TGTGCCAGCAGTTCACACAACAGGGCTGGGGCCAACGTCCTGACTTTC. This encodes CASSSHNRAGANVLTF.